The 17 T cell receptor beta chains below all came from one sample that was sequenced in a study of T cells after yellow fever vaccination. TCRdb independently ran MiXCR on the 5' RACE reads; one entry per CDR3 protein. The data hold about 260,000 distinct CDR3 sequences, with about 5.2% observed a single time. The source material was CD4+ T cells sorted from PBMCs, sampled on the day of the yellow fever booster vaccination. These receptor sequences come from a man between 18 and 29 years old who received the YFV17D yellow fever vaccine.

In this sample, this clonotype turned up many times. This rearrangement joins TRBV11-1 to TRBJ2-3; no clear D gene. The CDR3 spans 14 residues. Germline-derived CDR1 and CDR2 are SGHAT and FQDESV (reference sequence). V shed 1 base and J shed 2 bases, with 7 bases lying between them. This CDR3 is CASSLGSNTDTQYF. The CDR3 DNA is TGTGCCAGCAGCTTAGGATCCAACACAGATACGCAGTATTTT.

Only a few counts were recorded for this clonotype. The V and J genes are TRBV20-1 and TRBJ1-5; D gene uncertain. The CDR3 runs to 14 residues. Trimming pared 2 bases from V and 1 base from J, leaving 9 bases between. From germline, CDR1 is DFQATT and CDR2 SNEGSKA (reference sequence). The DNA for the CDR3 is TGCAGTGCTAGAAAGGGAGGGAGCAATCAGCCCCAGCATTTT. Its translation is CSARKGGSNQPQHF.

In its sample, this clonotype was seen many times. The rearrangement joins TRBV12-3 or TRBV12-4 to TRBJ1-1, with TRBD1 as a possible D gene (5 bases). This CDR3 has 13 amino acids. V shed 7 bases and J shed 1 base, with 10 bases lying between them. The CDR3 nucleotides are TGTGCCAGCACCTGGGGACGGAACACTGAAGCTTTCTTT. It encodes CASTWGRNTEAFF.

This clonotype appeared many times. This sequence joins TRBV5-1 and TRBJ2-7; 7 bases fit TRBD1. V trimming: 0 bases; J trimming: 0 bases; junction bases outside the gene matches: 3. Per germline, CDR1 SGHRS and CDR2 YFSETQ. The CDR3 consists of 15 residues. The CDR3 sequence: CASSLGGGNSYEQYV. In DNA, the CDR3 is TGCGCCAGCAGCTTGGGAGGGGGCAACTCCTACGAGCAGTACGTC.

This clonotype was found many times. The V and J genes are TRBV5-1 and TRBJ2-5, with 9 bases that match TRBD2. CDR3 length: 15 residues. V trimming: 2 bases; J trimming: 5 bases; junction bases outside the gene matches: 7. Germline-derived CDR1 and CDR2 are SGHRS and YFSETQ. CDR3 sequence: CASSFERGASETQYF. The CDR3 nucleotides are TGCGCCAGCAGCTTCGAGCGGGGGGCCTCGGAGACCCAGTACTTC.

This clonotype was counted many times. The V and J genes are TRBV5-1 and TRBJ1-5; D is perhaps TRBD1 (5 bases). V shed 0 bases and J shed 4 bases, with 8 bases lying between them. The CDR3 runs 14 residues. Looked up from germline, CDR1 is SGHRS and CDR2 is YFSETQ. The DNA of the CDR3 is TGCGCCAGCAGCTTGGTGGCAGGGAATCAGCCCCAGCATTTT. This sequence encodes CASSLVAGNQPQHF.

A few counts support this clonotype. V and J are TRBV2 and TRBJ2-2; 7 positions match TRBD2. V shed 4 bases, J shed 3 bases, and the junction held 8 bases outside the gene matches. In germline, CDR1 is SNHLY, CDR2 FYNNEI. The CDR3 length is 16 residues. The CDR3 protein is CASSVERGHYTGELFF. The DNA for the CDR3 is TGTGCCAGCAGTGTAGAGCGGGGCCATTACACCGGGGAGCTGTTTTTT.

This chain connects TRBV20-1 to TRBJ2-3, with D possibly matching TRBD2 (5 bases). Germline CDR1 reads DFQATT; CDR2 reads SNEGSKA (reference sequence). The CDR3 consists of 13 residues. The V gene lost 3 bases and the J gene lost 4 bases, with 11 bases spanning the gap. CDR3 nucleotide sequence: TGCAGTGCTAGTCCCCCAGCGGCAGATACGCAGTATTTT. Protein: CSASPPAADTQYF.

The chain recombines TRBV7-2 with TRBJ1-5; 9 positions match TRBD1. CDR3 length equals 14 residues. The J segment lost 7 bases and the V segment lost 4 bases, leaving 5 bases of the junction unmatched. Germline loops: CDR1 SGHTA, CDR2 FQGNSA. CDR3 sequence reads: CASSSPGQGQPQHF. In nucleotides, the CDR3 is TGTGCCAGCAGCTCACCGGGACAGGGCCAGCCCCAGCATTTT.

In DNA form, the CDR3 reads TGTGCCACCAGTGACACGAACACCGGGGAGCTGTTTTTT. Its translation is CATSDTNTGELFF. The genes are TRBV24-1 and TRBJ2-2, with D uncertain. CDR3 length: 13 residues. The V and J ends lost 4 bases and 0 bases respectively, with 2 bases between them. The germline V gene encodes CDR1 KGHDR and CDR2 SFDVKD.

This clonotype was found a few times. CDR3 in DNA: TGCAGTGCTAGAGCCGGGACAGGGGTTTGGGAGCAGTTCTTC. It codes for CSARAGTGVWEQFF. The V call is TRBV20-1, the J call TRBJ2-1; 10 nucleotides match TRBD1. The V and J ends lost 1 base and 10 bases, in that order; junction bases with no gene match: 7. Germline V gene data show CDR1 as DFQATT and CDR2 as SNEGSKA (reference sequence). CDR3 length: 14 residues.

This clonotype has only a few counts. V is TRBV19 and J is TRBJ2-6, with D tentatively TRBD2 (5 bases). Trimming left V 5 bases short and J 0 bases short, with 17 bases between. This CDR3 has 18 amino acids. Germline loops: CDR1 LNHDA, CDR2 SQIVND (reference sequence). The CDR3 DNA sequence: TGTGCCAGTAGTGTCGAGTGGACTGATTACTCTGGGGCCAACGTCCTGACTTTC. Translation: CASSVEWTDYSGANVLTF.

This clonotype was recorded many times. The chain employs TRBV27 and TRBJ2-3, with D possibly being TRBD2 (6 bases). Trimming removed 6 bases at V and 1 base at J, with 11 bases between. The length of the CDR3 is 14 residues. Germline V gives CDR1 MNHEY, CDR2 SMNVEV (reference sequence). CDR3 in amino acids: CASRPPGGTDTQYF. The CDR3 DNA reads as TGTGCCAGCAGACCCCCGGGGGGCACAGATACGCAGTATTTT.

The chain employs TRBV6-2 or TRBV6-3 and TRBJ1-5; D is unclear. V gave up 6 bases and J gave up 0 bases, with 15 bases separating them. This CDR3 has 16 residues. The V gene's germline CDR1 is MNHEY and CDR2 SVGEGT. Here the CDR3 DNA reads TGTGCCAGCAGCGCTTACATTGTTTATAGCAATCAGCCCCAGCATTTT. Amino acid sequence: CASSAYIVYSNQPQHF.

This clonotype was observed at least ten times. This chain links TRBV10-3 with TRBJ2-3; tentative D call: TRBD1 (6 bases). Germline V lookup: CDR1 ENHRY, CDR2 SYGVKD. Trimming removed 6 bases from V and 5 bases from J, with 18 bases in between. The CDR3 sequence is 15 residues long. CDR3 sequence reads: CAISGLRGPRDTQYF. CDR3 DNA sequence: TGTGCCATCAGCGGACTCAGGGGCCCTCGAGATACGCAGTATTTT.

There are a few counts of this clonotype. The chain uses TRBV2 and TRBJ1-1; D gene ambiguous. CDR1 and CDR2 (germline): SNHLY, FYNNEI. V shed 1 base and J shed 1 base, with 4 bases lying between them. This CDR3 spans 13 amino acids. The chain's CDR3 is CASSEVENTEAFF. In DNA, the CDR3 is TGTGCCAGCAGTGAAGTCGAGAACACTGAAGCTTTCTTT.

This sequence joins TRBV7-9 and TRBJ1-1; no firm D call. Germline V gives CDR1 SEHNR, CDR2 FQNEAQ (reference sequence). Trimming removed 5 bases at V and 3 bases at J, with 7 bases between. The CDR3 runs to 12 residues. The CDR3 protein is CASSASHTEAFF. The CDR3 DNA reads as TGTGCCAGCAGCGCCAGCCACACTGAAGCTTTCTTT.